These 5 T cell receptor beta chains share one sample of origin, sequenced in a study of CD8 T cell repertoires and HIV-1 epitope variants. Their specific antigens are unknown. Using immunoSEQ multiplex PCR, the repertoire was profiled, and TCRdb retains in-frame clones only, with some absent. This table has thousands of clones, about 70% appearing once. The sequenced sample consisted of cultured CD8+ T cells derived from PBMCs. The source is a male donor with HIV.

This chain joins TRBV6-5 and TRBJ2-3, with D perhaps matching TRBD1 or TRBD2 (6 bases each). V lost 1 base, J lost 3 bases, and 14 bases lay in between. Per the germline V gene, CDR1 is MNHEY and CDR2 is SVGAGI. The CDR3 has 16 residues. The CDR3 coding sequence is TGTGCCAGCAGTTACTTCCCGGGGGCGCAAACAGATACGCAGTATTTT. Amino acid sequence: CASSYFPGAQTDTQYF.

This clone has only a few counts. The chain is built from TRBV29-1 and TRBJ2-1, with 9 bases aligning to TRBD1. The CDR3 consists of 13 residues. V was pared by 6 bases and J by 14 bases, with 14 bases of the junction left unmatched. CDR1 and CDR2 (germline): SQVTM, ANQGSEA. CDR3 sequence (DNA): TGCAGCGTGATAGGACAGGGGCTTTGGGAAAAGTTCTTC. Its protein is CSVIGQGLWEKFF.

The gene calls are TRBV2 and TRBJ2-2; D not certain. The V gene lost 8 bases and the J gene lost 6 bases, with 10 bases spanning the gap. There are 12 residues in the CDR3. The germline V gene encodes CDR1 SNHLY and CDR2 FYNNEI. The CDR3 here is CASGPAPGELFF. CDR3 DNA: TGTGCCAGCGGCCCAGCGCCCGGGGAGCTGTTTTTT.

The chain couples TRBV28 to TRBJ2-5, with 10 nucleotides matching TRBD1. Trimming removed 4 bases from V and 5 bases from J; junction bases left unmatched: 16. Per germline, CDR1 MDHEN and CDR2 SYDVKM. This CDR3 is built from 18 residues. CDR3 sequence reads: CASSSREIRQGARETQYF. The CDR3 DNA sequence: TGTGCCAGCAGTTCTAGGGAGATCCGACAGGGGGCTAGGGAGACCCAGTACTTC.

The J gene is TRBJ2-5, the V gene TRBV27, with D unresolved. The CDR3 sequence is 12 residues long. Trimming took off 5 bases at V and 5 bases at J, with 9 bases between the two ends. Germline loops: CDR1 MNHEY, CDR2 SMNVEV (reference sequence). CDR3 nucleotide sequence: TGTGCCAGCAGTCCCCTGGGGGAGACCCAGTACTTC. It codes for CASSPLGETQYF.